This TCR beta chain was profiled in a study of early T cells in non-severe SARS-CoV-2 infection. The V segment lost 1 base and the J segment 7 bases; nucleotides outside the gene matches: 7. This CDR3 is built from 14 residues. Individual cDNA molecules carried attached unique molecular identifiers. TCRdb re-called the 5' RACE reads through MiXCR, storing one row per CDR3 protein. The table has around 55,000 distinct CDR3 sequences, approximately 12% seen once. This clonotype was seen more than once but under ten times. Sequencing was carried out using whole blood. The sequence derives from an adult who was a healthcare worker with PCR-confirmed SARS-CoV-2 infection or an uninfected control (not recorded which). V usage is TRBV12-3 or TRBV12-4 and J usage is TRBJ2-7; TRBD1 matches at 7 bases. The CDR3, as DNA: TGTGCCAGCAGTTTAGTCAGGGGGTCCGGAGAGCAGTACTTC. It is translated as CASSLVRGSGEQYF.